The T cell receptor beta chain under discussion was sequenced for a study of T-cell reconstitution after alpha-beta-depleted transplantation in children. Overall study findings and caveats: Reports say that about two months after transplant, the alpha-beta T cells came out of several hundred graft clones that had expanded. Where some patients showed high TCRbeta diversity at day 60, it came from recipient T cells and thymic progenitors that had survived. A year post-transplant, T-cell counts and diversity derived mostly from newly produced T cells.

Unique molecular identifiers were built into the TCRbeta library. TCRdb re-called the PCR reads with MiXCR, one entry per CDR3 protein. The sample lists about 590,000 distinct CDR3 sequences; roughly 13% were seen once. J was trimmed by 2 bases and V by 0 bases; bases with no gene match: 4. The CDR3 runs to 16 residues. CDR1 is SGHRS, CDR2 YFSETQ, per germline. In its sample, this clonotype was seen a few times. Its antigen remains unidentified. The chain joins TRBV5-1 to TRBJ2-7; 11 bases line up with TRBD2. This material consisted of PBMCs, mostly from graft donor cells, taken 360 days after TCRalphabeta/CD19-depleted stem cell transplant. This clonotype originated in a male patient under 18 who had a stem cell transplant for acute myeloid leukemia, so the T cells may come from the graft donor. This CDR3 reads CASSLGLAGPPYEQYF. As DNA, the CDR3 is TGCGCCAGCAGCTTGGGACTAGCGGGACCCCCCTACGAGCAGTACTTC.